This T cell receptor (beta chain) is drawn from a study of T cells after yellow fever vaccination. TCR cDNA, made by 5'RACE template switching, carried an added universal primer site and UMIs. TCRdb redid the calling of the 5' RACE reads with MiXCR, one entry per CDR3 protein. The sample includes 600,000 to 750,000 distinct CDR3 sequences, 9% to 15% of them seen just once. The V end was cut by 4 bases, the J end by 6 bases, with 18 bases between. The CDR3 contains 16 residues. The germline V gene has CDR1 LGHDT and CDR2 YNNKEL (reference sequence). The sequence derives from a man in his thirties or forties who received the YFV17D yellow fever vaccine. Sequencing was performed on PBMCs, taken on the day of the yellow fever booster vaccination. The V call is TRBV3-1, the J call TRBJ2-2; D gene unclear. The CDR3 region is CASSPGHLIGAGELFF. CDR3 in DNA: TGTGCCAGCAGCCCAGGCCATTTGATAGGCGCCGGGGAGCTGTTTTTT.